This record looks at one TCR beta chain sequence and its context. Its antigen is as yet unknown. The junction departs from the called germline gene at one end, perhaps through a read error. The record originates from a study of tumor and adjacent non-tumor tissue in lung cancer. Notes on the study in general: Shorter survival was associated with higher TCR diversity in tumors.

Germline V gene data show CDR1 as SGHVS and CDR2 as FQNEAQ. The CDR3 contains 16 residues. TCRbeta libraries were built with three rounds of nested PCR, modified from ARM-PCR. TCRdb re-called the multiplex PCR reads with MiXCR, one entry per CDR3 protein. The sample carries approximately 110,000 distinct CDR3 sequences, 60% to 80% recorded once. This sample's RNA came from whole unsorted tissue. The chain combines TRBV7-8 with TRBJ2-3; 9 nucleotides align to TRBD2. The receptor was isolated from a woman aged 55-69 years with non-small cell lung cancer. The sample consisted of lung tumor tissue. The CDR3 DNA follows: TGTGTCAGCAGCGATGTAGCGGGGGCTTCACCCGGTACGCAGTATTTT. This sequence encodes CVSSDVAGASPGTQYF.